This T cell receptor beta chain derives from a study of blood T cell repertoires in COVID-19. The protocol was immunoSEQ multiplex PCR, while the TCRdb copy is restricted to in-frame clones and leaves out a portion. The sample holds 85,000 to 100,000 clones, approximately 90% seen once. The clonotype was recovered from a man in his fifties or sixties with active or convalescent COVID-19. Sequencing used peripheral blood.

The CDR3 here is CASSLGTGGSGNTIYF. For the CDR3, the DNA is TGTGCCAGCAGCCTGGGGACAGGGGGCTCTGGAAACACCATATATTTT. V and J are TRBV3-1 (or the pseudogene TRBV3-2) and TRBJ1-3; TRBD1 agrees at 11 bases. The CDR3 runs 16 residues. J lost 0 bases, V lost 4 bases, and 2 bases had no gene match. Per germline, CDR1 LGHDT and CDR2 YNNKEL (reference sequence).